The text below deals with one TCR beta chain. The antigen remains undetermined. The data were taken from a study of blood T cells in healthy people across ages. Study summary: Researchers report that template switching captured about one barcoded beta molecule per two T cells. Study results and limitations: Age showed a roughly linear inverse relationship with TCR beta diversity per million T cells.

Then a second PCR, running roughly 7 to 11 cycles, was carried out with a sample-barcoded 5' primer and a J-beta primer mix. Sequencing of every sample gave 2.5 million or more CDR3-containing paired-end reads. TCRdb passed the 5' RACE reads through MiXCR, listing each CDR3 protein once. The table has about 1,800,000 distinct CDR3 sequences, 28% seen once. The CDR3 spans 18 residues. The V and J ends lost 0 bases and 5 bases, in that order; junction bases with no gene match: 12. Per germline, CDR1 LGHNA and CDR2 YSLEER. Each sample had at least 6.5 million PBMCs isolated. The sample consisted of blood. The sequence was obtained from a woman in her twenties or thirties in good health. The chain joins TRBV4-3 to TRBJ2-5; 10 positions agree with TRBD2. The CDR3 sequence is CASSQDLRGLARDETQYF. CDR3 bases: TGCGCCAGCAGCCAAGATCTTAGGGGACTAGCGCGTGATGAGACCCAGTACTTC.